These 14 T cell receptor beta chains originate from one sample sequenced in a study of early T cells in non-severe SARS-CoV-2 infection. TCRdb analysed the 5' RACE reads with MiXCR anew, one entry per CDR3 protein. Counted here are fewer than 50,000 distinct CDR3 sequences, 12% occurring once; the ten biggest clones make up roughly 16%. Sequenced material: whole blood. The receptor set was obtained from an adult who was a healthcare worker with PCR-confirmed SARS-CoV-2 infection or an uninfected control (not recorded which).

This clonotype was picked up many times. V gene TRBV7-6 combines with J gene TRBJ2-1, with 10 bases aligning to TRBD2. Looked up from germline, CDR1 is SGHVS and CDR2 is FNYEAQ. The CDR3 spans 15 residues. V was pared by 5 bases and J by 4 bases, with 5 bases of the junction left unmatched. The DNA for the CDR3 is TGTGCCAGCAGCCAGAGCGGGGGGGCATACAATGAGCAGTTCTTC. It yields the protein CASSQSGGAYNEQFF.

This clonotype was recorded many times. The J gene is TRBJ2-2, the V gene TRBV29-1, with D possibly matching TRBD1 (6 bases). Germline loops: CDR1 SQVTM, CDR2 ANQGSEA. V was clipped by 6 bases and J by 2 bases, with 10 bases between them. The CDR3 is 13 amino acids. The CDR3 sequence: CSVGRGNTGELFF. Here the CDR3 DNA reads TGCAGCGTAGGCAGGGGAAACACCGGGGAGCTGTTTTTT.

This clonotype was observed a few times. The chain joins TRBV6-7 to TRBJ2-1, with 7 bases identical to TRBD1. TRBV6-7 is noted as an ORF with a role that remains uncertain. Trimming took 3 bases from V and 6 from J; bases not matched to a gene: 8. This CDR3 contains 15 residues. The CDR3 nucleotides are TGTGCCAGCAGTTATTGGGACAGCTTCTTCAATGAGCAGTTCTTC. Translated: CASSYWDSFFNEQFF.

The CDR3 loop is CASSESPPPYEQYF. The DNA of the CDR3 is TGTGCCAGCAGTGAGTCGCCCCCTCCTTACGAGCAGTACTTC. The chain recombines TRBV2 with TRBJ2-7, with D unresolved. The CDR3 loop spans 14 amino acids. Per germline, CDR1 SNHLY and CDR2 FYNNEI. Trimming shortened V by 3 bases and J by 4 bases, and 13 bases separated the two germline ends.

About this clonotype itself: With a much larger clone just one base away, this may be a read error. This CDR3 is CASSLTGRNVQYF. As DNA, the CDR3 is TGTGCCAGCAGCCTTACAGGGAGGAACGTGCAGTACTTC. This chain joins TRBV9 and TRBJ2-7, with D perhaps being TRBD1 or TRBD2 (6 bases each). Germline V CDR1 and CDR2: SGDLS, YYNGEE. Trimming cost V 4 bases and J 9 bases, with 17 bases left between them. The CDR3 contains 13 residues.

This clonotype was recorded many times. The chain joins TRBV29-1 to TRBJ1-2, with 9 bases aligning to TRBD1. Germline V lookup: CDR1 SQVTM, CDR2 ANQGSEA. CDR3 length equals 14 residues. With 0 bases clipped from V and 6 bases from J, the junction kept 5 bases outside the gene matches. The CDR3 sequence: CSVEEPDRGDGYTF. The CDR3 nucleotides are TGCAGCGTTGAAGAACCGGACAGGGGCGATGGCTACACCTTC.

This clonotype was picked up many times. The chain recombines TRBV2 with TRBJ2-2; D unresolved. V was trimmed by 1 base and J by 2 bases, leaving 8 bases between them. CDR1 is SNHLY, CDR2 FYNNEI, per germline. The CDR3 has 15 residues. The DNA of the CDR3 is TGTGCCAGCAGTGAAGTGGCCATCAACACCGGGGAGCTGTTTTTT. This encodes CASSEVAINTGELFF.

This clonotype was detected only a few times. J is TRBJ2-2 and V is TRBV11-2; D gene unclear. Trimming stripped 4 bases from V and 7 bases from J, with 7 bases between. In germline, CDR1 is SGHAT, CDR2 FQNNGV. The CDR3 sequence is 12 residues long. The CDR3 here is CASSSLRGELFF. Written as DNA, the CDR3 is TGTGCCAGCAGCTCCCTACGCGGGGAGCTGTTTTTT.

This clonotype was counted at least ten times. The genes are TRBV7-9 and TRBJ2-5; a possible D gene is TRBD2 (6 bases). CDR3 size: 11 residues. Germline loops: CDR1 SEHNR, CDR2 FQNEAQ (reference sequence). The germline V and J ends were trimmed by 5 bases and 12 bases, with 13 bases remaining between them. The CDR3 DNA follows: TGTGCCAGCAGCGAGGGCCCGGGGGAGTACTTC. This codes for CASSEGPGEYF.

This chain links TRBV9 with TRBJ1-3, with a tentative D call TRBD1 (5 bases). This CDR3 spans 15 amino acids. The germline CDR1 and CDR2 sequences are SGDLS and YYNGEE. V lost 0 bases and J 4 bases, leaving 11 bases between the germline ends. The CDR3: CASSVGRGIGNTIYF. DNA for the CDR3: TGTGCCAGCAGCGTAGGAAGGGGTATCGGAAACACCATATATTTT.

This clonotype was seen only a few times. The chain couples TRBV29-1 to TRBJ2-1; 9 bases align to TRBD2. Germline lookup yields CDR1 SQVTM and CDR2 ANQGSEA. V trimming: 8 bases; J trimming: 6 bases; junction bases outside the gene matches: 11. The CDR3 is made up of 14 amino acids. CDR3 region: CSPRVAGVSNEQFF. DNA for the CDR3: TGCAGCCCGCGGGTAGCGGGAGTATCCAATGAGCAGTTCTTC.

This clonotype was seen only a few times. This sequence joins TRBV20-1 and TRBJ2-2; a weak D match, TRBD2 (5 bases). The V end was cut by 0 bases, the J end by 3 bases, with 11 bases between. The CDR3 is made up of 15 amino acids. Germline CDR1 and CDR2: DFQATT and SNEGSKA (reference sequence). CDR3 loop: CSARDAGSHTGELFF. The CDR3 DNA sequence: TGCAGTGCTAGAGATGCGGGTTCGCACACCGGGGAGCTGTTTTTT.

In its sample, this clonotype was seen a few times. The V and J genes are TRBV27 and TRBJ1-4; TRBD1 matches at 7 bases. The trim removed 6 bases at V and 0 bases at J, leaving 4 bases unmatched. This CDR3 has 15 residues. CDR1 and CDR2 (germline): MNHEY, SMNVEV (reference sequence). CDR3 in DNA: TGTGCCAGCAGACCAGGACAGGCAACTAATGAAAAACTGTTTTTT. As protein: CASRPGQATNEKLFF.

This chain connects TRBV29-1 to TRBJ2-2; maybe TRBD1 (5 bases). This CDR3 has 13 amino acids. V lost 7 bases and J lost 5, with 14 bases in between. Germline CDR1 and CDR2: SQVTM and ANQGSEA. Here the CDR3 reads CSAAEGATGELFF. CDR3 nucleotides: TGCAGCGCTGCAGAAGGGGCTACCGGGGAGCTGTTTTTT.